Listed below are T cell receptor beta chains from one sample, sequenced in a study of neurological immune-mediated disorders. Each CDR3 protein is one row after TCRdb ran MiXCR on the 5' RACE reads. Of roughly 60,000 distinct CDR3 sequences in the sample, less than 4% were seen once. Sequenced: PBMCs. The receptor source for this set is a woman in her fifties or sixties with multiple sclerosis. CDR3s include the opening cysteine and the closing phenylalanine or tryptophan. D genes are given only for firm matches. Some rows mark clone size as missing; the rest say once, few, many or name a class of expanded clone.

v_call	clone_size	j_call	d_call	cdr3_nt	cdr3_aa
TRBV6-5	many	TRBJ2-1	TRBD2	TGTGCCAGCATCGGGGAGGGAGGTGAGCAGTTCTTC	CASIGEGGEQFF
TRBV18	many	TRBJ2-3	-	TGTGCCAGCTCACCGGGTGGGCCCAGCACAGATACGCAGTATTTT	CASSPGGPSTDTQYF
TRBV20-1	many	TRBJ2-1	-	TGCAGTGCTAGAGGACGAGTCTACAATGAGCAGTTCTTC	CSARGRVYNEQFF
TRBV4-3	many	TRBJ2-7	-	TGCGCCAGCAGCCACGAAGGTCGGGGCGAGCAGTACTTC	CASSHEGRGEQYF
TRBV5-1	-	TRBJ1-3	-	TGCGCCAGCAGCTCGGGACGGAGATCTGGAAACACCATATATTTT	CASSSGRRSGNTIYF
TRBV29-1	many	TRBJ2-1	TRBD2	TGCAGCGTTACCGGCGGGAGTACCTACAATGAGCAGTTCTTC	CSVTGGSTYNEQFF
TRBV20-1	many	TRBJ1-5	-	TGCAGTGCGTACGGGGCGGGGAGCAATCAGCCCCAGCATTTT	CSAYGAGSNQPQHF
TRBV27	many	TRBJ2-7	TRBD1	TGTGCCAGCAGTACGACAGGGGGGTACGAGCAGTACTTC	CASSTTGGYEQYF
TRBV5-1	many	TRBJ2-4	-	TGCGCCAGCAGCTTGGGGTCGGTTGGGGCCCGGGCCAAAAACATTCAGTACTTC	CASSLGSVGARAKNIQYF
TRBV29-1	many	TRBJ2-4	-	TGCAGCGCCCTAGGGGGTTCAGCCAAAAACATTCAGTACTTC	CSALGGSAKNIQYF
TRBV6-5	many	TRBJ2-4	TRBD1	TGTGCCAGCAGCAGGGGGCTACTGGTAGCCAAAAACATTCAGTACTTC	CASSRGLLVAKNIQYF
TRBV11-3	many	TRBJ2-5	-	TGTGCCAGCAGCTCAATGGACAGAGTAATACAAGAGACCCAGTACTTC	CASSSMDRVIQETQYF
TRBV27	-	TRBJ1-6	TRBD1	TGTGCCAGCAGTCCCTCGGGACAGATTAATTCACCCCTCCACTTT	CASSPSGQINSPLHF
TRBV7-2	many	TRBJ1-1	-	TGTGCCAGCAGCGTGGTCATCCAGATGAACACTGAAGCTTTCTTT	CASSVVIQMNTEAFF
TRBV7-2	many	TRBJ1-2	TRBD1	TGTGCCAGCAACTTCCTACCGGGACAGGGGAATGGCTACACCTTC	CASNFLPGQGNGYTF
TRBV7-8	few	TRBJ1-5	-	TGTGCCAGCAGCTTAGCGGTCAGGGGAGGAAATCAGCCCCAGCATTTT	CASSLAVRGGNQPQHF
TRBV5-1	many	TRBJ1-5	-	TGCGCCAGCAGCCCCGGGGCAGGCGGTCAGCCCCAGCATTTT	CASSPGAGGQPQHF
TRBV7-9	many	TRBJ2-5	-	TGTGCCAGCAGCTTAGCGGGAAGAGGAGAGACCCAGTACTTC	CASSLAGRGETQYF
TRBV6-2/TRBV6-3	many	TRBJ1-5	-	TGTGCCAGCAGTCTTGTCGGCAATCAGCCCCAGCATTTT	CASSLVGNQPQHF
TRBV5-6	many	TRBJ2-7	TRBD2	TGTGCCAGCAGCTATAGCGGGGGGGTCTACGAGCAGTACTTC	CASSYSGGVYEQYF
TRBV6-2/TRBV6-3	many	TRBJ1-5	-	TGTGCCAGCGCCCAGGGTAAGCCCCAGCATTTT	CASAQGKPQHF
TRBV7-2	many	TRBJ2-1	TRBD2	TGTGCCAGCAGCCCGAATAGCGGGAGTCTCTACAATGAGCAGTTCTTC	CASSPNSGSLYNEQFF
TRBV5-4	many	TRBJ1-4	TRBD1	TGTGCCAGCAGTTCCGGGACAGGGAATGAAAAACTGTTTTTT	CASSSGTGNEKLFF
TRBV7-9	-	TRBJ1-1	TRBD1	TGTGCCAGCAGCCGGGACAGGGGTACCACTGAAGCTTTCTTT	CASSRDRGTTEAFF
TRBV24-1	-	TRBJ2-7	-	TGTGCCACCAGTGATTCCGACTTAGGGGAGCAGTACTTC	CATSDSDLGEQYF
TRBV6-2/TRBV6-3	many	TRBJ2-7	TRBD1	TGTGCCAGCAGGGACAGGGTACACGAGCAGTACTTC	CASRDRVHEQYF
TRBV20-1	many	TRBJ1-5	TRBD1	TGCAGTGCCGCCTTGGGGACAGGGGGCGGGATGAGCAATCAGCCCCAGCATTTT	CSAALGTGGGMSNQPQHF
TRBV6-2/TRBV6-3	-	TRBJ1-6	TRBD1	TGTGCCAGCAGTAGACCGCCGGACAGGGGATCACCCCTCAACTTT	CASSRPPDRGSPLNF
TRBV4-2	many	TRBJ2-1	TRBD2	TGTGCCAGCAGCCAAGATGGGGCCGGGAGGGCCTCCTACAATGAGCAGTTCTTC	CASSQDGAGRASYNEQFF
TRBV7-2	few	TRBJ1-1	TRBD1	TGTGCCACCTACCGGACAGGGGTGACTGAAGCTTTCTTT	CATYRTGVTEAFF
TRBV5-1	many	TRBJ2-7	-	TGCGCCAGCAGCTTGAGCAGGGCCTACGAGCAGTACTTC	CASSLSRAYEQYF
TRBV9	many	TRBJ2-2	-	TGTGCCAGCAGCGTACAAGCGTTCACCGGGGAGCTGTTTTTT	CASSVQAFTGELFF
TRBV5-1	many	TRBJ1-4	-	TGCGCCAGCAGCCGGAAGGCAGATGTTAATGAAAAACTGTTTTTT	CASSRKADVNEKLFF
TRBV2	many	TRBJ2-7	-	TGTGCCAGCAGTGAAAGCCACCTCTACGAGCAGTACTTC	CASSESHLYEQYF
TRBV2	-	TRBJ2-5	-	TGTGCCAGCAGTGAGGTTGAGACCCAGTACTTC	CASSEVETQYF
TRBV6-6	-	TRBJ2-1	-	TGTGCCAGCACCCTAGGCCTGGCAGATTCCCAAACGCGGCAGTTCTTC	CASTLGLADSQTRQFF
TRBV20-1	many	TRBJ2-1	-	TGCAGTGCTAGAGATCCCTGGAACTCCTACAATGAGCAGTTCTTC	CSARDPWNSYNEQFF
TRBV9	many	TRBJ2-1	TRBD2	TGTGCCAGCAGCGCCCCTCTAGTGGGAGGGTCCTACAATGAGCAGTTCTTC	CASSAPLVGGSYNEQFF
TRBV12-3/TRBV12-4	many	TRBJ1-2	-	TGTGCCAGCAGCCCAGACCCGGCAGGCAACTATGGCTACACCTTC	CASSPDPAGNYGYTF
TRBV20-1	many	TRBJ1-4	-	TGCAGTGCTAGGGCGGGGGTCGGCGAAAAACTGTTTTTT	CSARAGVGEKLFF
TRBV7-3	few	TRBJ2-7	-	TGTGCCAGCAGCTTCCGGGAAAAGTCCTACGAGCAGTACTTC	CASSFREKSYEQYF
TRBV5-1	many	TRBJ2-7	TRBD2	TGCGCCAGCGCCGGGACTAGCGGGAGTTACGAGCAGTACTTC	CASAGTSGSYEQYF
TRBV12-3/TRBV12-4	many	TRBJ1-5	-	TGTGCCAGCAGTTTATCCAAACAGCCCCAGCATTTT	CASSLSKQPQHF
TRBV29-1	many	TRBJ2-5	-	TGCAGCGTTGATTCCAGGGAAGAGACCCAGTACTTC	CSVDSREETQYF
TRBV5-1	many	TRBJ2-1	TRBD1	TGCGCCAGCAGCACCGGGACAGGGGGCTCGGATGAGCAGTTCTTC	CASSTGTGGSDEQFF
TRBV6-2/TRBV6-3	few	TRBJ2-5	-	TGTGCCAGCAGGCGAACAGCTCAAGAGACCCAGTACTTC	CASRRTAQETQYF
TRBV5-1	many	TRBJ1-2	TRBD1	TGCGCCAGCAGCTTGCCGACAGGGGGTGATTCGGGCTACACCTTC	CASSLPTGGDSGYTF
TRBV7-2	many	TRBJ2-1	-	TGTGCCAGCAGCTTGGGCGGTTCCACCTACAATGAGCAGTTCTTC	CASSLGGSTYNEQFF
TRBV28	many	TRBJ1-1	-	TGTGCCAGCAGTTTCACTGGTCGGGGGGGAGCTTTCTTT	CASSFTGRGGAFF
TRBV29-1	few	TRBJ1-1	-	TGCAGCGTTGAAGGAGGGAGAGCGCAGAACACTGAAGCTTTCTTT	CSVEGGRAQNTEAFF
TRBV5-1	many	TRBJ2-7	-	TGCGCCAGCAGCTTCTCTTCAGAGGGAGACTACGAGCAGTACTTC	CASSFSSEGDYEQYF
TRBV10-3	many	TRBJ1-2	-	TGTGCCATCCGAGGGGGGATCGATAGGGGCTACACCTTC	CAIRGGIDRGYTF